Listed here are 15 T cell receptor beta chains from one sample, sequenced in a study of CXCR3-negative and CXCR3-positive naive CD8 T cells. The antigens of these receptors remain unknown. The method, 5' RACE with UMI labels, was used to prepare the TRB cDNA libraries. Each CDR3 protein gets one entry in TCRdb, which reprocessed the 5' RACE reads and gives no DNA. The listing records approximately 59,000 distinct CDR3 sequences. Findings and caveats of the study: Naive cells positive for CXCR3 carried more hydrophobic TRB CDR3s than CXCR3-negative ones.

Sequenced sample: naive CXCR3+ CD8+ T cells from blood. Specified subset: CD45RO-CCR7+CD27+CD95- naive CD8+ T cells expressing CXCR3 (TNR3+). The receptors here all came from a human donor in good health. Some clones in this sample may be carry-over from other donors' samples.

The chain is built from TRBV7-2 and TRBJ2-7. This CDR3 has 15 residues. CDR1 is SGHTA, CDR2 FQGNSA, per germline. The CDR3 reads CASSVTRIASYEQYF.

The CDR3 sequence: CASSPRRDSGANVLTF. The chain has TRBV18 and TRBJ2-6; TCRdb returns TRBD1, unconfirmable since there is no DNA. The germline V gene encodes CDR1 KGHSH and CDR2 LQKENI. The CDR3 extends over 16 amino acids.

This rearrangement joins TRBV2 to TRBJ2-7; TCRdb gives TRBD1 as the D gene, but with no DNA this cannot be confirmed. The germline CDR1 and CDR2 sequences are SNHLY and FYNNEI. This CDR3 has 13 residues. CDR3 loop: CASRGTETYEQYF.

The chain carries TRBV7-8 and TRBJ2-3; there is no DNA to check the TCRdb D call of TRBD2. The germline CDR1 and CDR2 sequences are SGHVS and FQNEAQ. The length of the CDR3 is 18 residues. CDR3 residues: CASSFPKGGEARTDTQYF.

This chain connects TRBV20-1 to TRBJ2-2; TCRdb's D call of TRBD2 is untestable without DNA. CDR3 size: 13 residues. The V gene's germline CDR1 is DFQATT and CDR2 SNEGSKA (reference sequence). The CDR3 sequence: CSARTSGTGELFF.

The J gene is TRBJ2-7, the V gene TRBV28; TCRdb's D call, TRBD1, is unchecked because there is no DNA. This CDR3 comprises 15 residues. Germline CDR1 is MDHEN and CDR2 is SYDVKM. CDR3: CASSPTLGLSYEQYF.

This chain links TRBV5-1 with TRBJ2-3; TCRdb calls TRBD1, which cannot be checked without DNA. CDR3 length: 14 residues. In germline, CDR1 is SGHRS, CDR2 YFSETQ. The CDR3 sequence: CASSSGQGTDTQYF.

The chain joins TRBV20-1 to TRBJ2-1; the D call of TRBD2 rests on TCRdb alone, since no DNA is present to check it. Germline-derived CDR1 and CDR2 are DFQATT and SNEGSKA (reference sequence). CDR3 size: 16 residues. The CDR3 sequence is CSATGLAGVSYNEQFF.

The V gene is TRBV25-1, the J gene TRBJ2-7; TCRdb reports TRBD1, a call that lacks DNA to check it against. CDR1 is MGHDK, CDR2 SYGVNS, per germline. This CDR3 has 14 residues. This chain's CDR3 is CASSPGQGYDEQYF.

The chain is built from TRBV25-1 and TRBJ2-5; TCRdb designates TRBD2, a call that cannot be tested without DNA. Looked up from germline, CDR1 is MGHDK and CDR2 is SYGVNS. There are 16 residues in the CDR3. CDR3: CASTRTSGGSQETQYF.

V is TRBV7-9 and J is TRBJ2-7; with no DNA, the TCRdb D assignment of TRBD1 cannot be verified. CDR1 SEHNR and CDR2 FQNEAQ come from the germline V gene (reference sequence). The CDR3 has 15 amino acids. CDR3 region: CASTNHGGVKDEQYF.

J is TRBJ2-7 and V is TRBV5-1. The CDR3 length is 14 residues. Germline V lookup: CDR1 SGHRS, CDR2 YFSETQ. This CDR3 is CASSLTGGPYEQYF.

The chain combines TRBV29-1 with TRBJ2-1; TCRdb proposes TRBD1, but this gene call is untestable without DNA. The germline V gene has CDR1 SQVTM and CDR2 ANQGSEA. The CDR3 totals 13 residues. The CDR3 sequence: CSVQGGAGPEQFF.

The chain uses TRBV28 and TRBJ2-4; the D call of TRBD1 rests on TCRdb alone, since no DNA is present to check it. The CDR3 spans 14 residues. Germline V CDR1 and CDR2: MDHEN, SYDVKM. The CDR3 sequence: CASSFSGQGNIQYF.

V gene TRBV14 combines with J gene TRBJ2-2. Germline CDR1 is SGHDN and CDR2 is FVKESK. The CDR3 runs to 14 residues. The CDR3: CASSQVVTTGELFF.